The TCR beta chain described here comes from a study of blood T cell repertoires in COVID-19. Study-wide context: The samples span acute and convalescent COVID-19 from the United States, Italy and Spain. Sources were T cells, B-cell-depleted T cells, or PBMCs; the material itself was cDNA or gDNA.

Authors' analysis steps: Reference gene primer amplification yielded estimated nucleated cell counts. Only in-frame clones appear in the TCRdb table, and some are missing; sequencing was by immunoSEQ multiplex PCR. The V and J calls and clone size were taken over from that table, and D and trimming were inferred from the DNA. This repertoire shows 78,000 or so clones, 83% found once; its top ten account for approximately 6%. V trimming: 2 bases; J trimming: 0 bases; junction bases outside the gene matches: 4. This CDR3 is built from 17 residues. Germline V gene sequence: CDR1 SEHNR, CDR2 FQNEAQ (reference sequence).

The V call is TRBV7-9, the J call TRBJ2-1; 10 nucleotides align to TRBD2. This TCR came from a woman aged 60-70 years with acute or convalescent COVID-19. The sequenced sample was peripheral blood. CDR3 in DNA: TGTGCCAGCAGCTTAACTAGCGGGGCGAGCTCCTACAATGAGCAGTTCTTC. Amino acids: CASSLTSGASSYNEQFF.